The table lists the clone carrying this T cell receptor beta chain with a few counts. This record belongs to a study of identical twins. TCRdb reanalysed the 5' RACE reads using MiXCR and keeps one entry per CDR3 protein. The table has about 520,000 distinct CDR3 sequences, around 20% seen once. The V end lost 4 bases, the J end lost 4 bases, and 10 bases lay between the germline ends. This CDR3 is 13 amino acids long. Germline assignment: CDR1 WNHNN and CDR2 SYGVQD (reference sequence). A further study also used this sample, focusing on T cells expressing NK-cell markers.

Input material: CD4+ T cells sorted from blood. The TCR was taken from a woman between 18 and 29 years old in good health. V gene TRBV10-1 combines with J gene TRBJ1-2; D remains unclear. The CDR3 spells CASSGSDGYGYTF. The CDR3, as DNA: TGCGCCAGCAGTGGGTCCGACGGCTATGGCTACACCTTC.